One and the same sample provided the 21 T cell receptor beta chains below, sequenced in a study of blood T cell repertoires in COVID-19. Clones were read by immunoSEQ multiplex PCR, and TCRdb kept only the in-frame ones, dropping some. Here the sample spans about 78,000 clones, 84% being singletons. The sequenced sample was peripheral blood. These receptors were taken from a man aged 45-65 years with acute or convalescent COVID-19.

CDR3 in DNA: TGTGCCAGCAGTTACCCTCAGCGGAGGGCCAGCAATGAGCAGTTCTTC. It translates to CASSYPQRRASNEQFF. The rearrangement links TRBV6-6 to TRBJ2-1, with D possibly matching TRBD2 (6 bases). This CDR3 is built from 16 residues. Trimming took off 2 bases at V and 6 bases at J, with 17 bases between the two ends. Per the germline V gene, CDR1 is MNHNY and CDR2 is SVGAGI (reference sequence).

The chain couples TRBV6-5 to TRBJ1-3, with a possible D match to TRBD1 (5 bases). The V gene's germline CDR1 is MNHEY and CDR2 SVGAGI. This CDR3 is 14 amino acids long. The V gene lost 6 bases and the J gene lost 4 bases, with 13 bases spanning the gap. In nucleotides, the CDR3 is TGTGCCAGCAGGGAGGGGTTGTTGGGAAACACCATATATTTT. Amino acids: CASREGLLGNTIYF.

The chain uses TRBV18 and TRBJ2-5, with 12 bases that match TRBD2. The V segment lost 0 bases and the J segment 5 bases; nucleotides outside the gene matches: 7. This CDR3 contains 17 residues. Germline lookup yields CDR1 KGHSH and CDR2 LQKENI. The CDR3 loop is CASSPPDSSGGAETQYF. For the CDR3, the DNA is TGTGCCAGCTCACCACCGGATTCTAGCGGGGGGGCCGAGACCCAGTACTTC.

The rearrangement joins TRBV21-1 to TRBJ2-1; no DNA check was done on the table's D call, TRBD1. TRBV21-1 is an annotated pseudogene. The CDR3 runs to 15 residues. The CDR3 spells CASSTGTVNYNEQFF. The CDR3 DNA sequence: TGTGCCAGCAGCACCGGGACAGTGAACTACAATGAGCAGTTCTTC.

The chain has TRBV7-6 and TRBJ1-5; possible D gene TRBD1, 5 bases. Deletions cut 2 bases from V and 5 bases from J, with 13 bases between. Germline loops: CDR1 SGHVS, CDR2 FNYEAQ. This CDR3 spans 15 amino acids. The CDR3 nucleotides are TGTGCCAGCAGCTTAAGTTGGGGGAGGGATCAGCCCCAGCATTTT. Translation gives CASSLSWGRDQPQHF.

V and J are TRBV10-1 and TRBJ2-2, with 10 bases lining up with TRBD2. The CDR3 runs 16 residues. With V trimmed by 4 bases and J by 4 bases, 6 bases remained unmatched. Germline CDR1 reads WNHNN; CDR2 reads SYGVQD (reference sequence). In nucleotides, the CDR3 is TGCGCCAGCAGTGGGCTAGCGGGAGCCTCCACCGGGGAGCTGTTTTTT. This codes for CASSGLAGASTGELFF.

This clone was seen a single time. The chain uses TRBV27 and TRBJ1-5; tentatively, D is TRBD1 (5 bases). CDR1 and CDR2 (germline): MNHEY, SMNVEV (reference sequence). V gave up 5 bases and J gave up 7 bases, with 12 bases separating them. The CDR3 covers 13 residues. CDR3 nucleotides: TGTGCCAGCAGTGTCAGGGAAAACCAGCCCCAGCATTTT. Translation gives CASSVRENQPQHF.

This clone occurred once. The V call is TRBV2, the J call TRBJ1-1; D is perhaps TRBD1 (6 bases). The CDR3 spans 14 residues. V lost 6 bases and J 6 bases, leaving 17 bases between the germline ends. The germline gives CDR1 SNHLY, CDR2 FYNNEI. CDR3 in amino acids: CASSQQGTRSEAFF. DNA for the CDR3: TGTGCCAGCAGCCAACAGGGAACTAGATCTGAAGCTTTCTTT.

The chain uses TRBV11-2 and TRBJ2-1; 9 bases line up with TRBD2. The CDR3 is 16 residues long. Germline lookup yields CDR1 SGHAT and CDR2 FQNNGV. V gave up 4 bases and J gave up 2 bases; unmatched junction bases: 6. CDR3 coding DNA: TGTGCCAGCAGCTCCTCCTCTAGCGGGGCCTACAATGAGCAGTTCTTC. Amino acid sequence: CASSSSSSGAYNEQFF.

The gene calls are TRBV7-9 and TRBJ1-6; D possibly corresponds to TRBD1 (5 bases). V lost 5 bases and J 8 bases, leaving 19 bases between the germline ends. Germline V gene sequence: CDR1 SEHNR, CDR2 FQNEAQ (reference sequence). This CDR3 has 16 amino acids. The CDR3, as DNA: TGTGCCAGCAGCCCACTTATGGGGCAGGGCCATTCACCCCTCCACTTT. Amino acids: CASSPLMGQGHSPLHF.

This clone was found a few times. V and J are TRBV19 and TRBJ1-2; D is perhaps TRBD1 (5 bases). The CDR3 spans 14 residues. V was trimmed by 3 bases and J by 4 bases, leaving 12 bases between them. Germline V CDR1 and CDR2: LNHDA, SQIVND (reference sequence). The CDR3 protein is CASSIGRAPYGYTF. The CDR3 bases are TGTGCCAGTAGTATCGGCAGGGCCCCCTATGGCTACACCTTC.

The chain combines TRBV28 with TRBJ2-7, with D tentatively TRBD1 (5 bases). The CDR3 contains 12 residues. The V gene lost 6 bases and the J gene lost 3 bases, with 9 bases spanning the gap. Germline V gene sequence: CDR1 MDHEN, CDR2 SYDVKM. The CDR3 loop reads CASRYQGYEQYF. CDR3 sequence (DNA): TGTGCCAGCAGATACCAGGGCTACGAGCAGTACTTC.

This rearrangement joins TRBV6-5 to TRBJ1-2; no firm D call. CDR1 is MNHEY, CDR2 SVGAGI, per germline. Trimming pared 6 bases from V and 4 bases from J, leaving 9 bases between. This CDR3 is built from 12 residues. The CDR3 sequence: CASRPGGYGYTF. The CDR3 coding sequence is TGTGCCAGCAGGCCGGGAGGCTATGGCTACACCTTC.

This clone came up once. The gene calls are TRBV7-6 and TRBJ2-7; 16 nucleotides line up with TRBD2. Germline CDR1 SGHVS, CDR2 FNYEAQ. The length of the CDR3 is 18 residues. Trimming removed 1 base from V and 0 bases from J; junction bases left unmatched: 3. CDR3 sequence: CASSLGGLAGGPSYEQYF. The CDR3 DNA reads TGTGCCAGCAGCTTAGGGGGACTAGCGGGAGGGCCCTCCTACGAGCAGTACTTC.

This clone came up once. The CDR3 DNA reads TGTGCCAGCAGCCGCGTTAGGCCGGGTAGTAACACTGAAGCTTTCTTT. Translating gives CASSRVRPGSNTEAFF. V gene TRBV16 combines with J gene TRBJ1-1; D gene unclear. Trimming removed 4 bases from V and 2 bases from J, with 17 bases in between. The CDR3 extends over 16 amino acids. CDR1 is KGHSY and CDR2 is FQNENV in the germline V gene.

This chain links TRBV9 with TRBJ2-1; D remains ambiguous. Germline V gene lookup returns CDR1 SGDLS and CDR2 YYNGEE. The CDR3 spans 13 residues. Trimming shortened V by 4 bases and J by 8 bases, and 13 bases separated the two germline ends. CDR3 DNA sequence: TGTGCCAGCAGCCCTACCCTGGTCGATGAGCAGTTCTTC. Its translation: CASSPTLVDEQFF.

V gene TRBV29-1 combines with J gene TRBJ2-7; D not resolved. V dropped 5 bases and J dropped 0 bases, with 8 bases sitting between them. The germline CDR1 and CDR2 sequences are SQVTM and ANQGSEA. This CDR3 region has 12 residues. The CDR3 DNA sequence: TGCAGCGTTATGAAGAGCTCCTACGAGCAGTACTTC. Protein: CSVMKSSYEQYF.

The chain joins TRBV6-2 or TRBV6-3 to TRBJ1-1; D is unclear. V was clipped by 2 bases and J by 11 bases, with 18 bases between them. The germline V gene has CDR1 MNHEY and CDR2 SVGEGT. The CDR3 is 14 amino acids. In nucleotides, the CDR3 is TGTGCCAGCAGTTACGGTGGTCAGGTGGGCGTCGCTTTCTTT. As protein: CASSYGGQVGVAFF.

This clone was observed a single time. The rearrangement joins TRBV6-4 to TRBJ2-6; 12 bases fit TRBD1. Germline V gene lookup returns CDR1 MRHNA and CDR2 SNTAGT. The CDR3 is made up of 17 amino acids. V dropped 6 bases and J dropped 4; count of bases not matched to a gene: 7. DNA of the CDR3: TGTGCCAGCAGCGAAGGGACAGGGGGCCTAGGGGCCAACGTCCTGACTTTC. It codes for CASSEGTGGLGANVLTF.

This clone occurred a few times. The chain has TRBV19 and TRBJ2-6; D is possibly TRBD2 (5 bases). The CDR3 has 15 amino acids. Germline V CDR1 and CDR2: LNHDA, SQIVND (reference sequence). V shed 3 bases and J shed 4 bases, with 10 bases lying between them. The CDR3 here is CASSIAGVGANVLTF. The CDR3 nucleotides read TGTGCCAGTAGTATTGCCGGGGTCGGGGCCAACGTCCTGACTTTC.

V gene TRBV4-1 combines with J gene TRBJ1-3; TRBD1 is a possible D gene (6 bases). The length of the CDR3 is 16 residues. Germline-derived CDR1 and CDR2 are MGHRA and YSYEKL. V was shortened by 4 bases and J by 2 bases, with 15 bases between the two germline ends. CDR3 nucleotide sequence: TGCGCCAGCAGCCTTCAACAGGGCCTTACTGGAAACACCATATATTTT. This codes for CASSLQQGLTGNTIYF.